The 8 T cell receptor beta chains below all came from one sample that was sequenced in a study of blood T cell repertoires in COVID-19. Here immunoSEQ multiplex PCR was the method, and the copy in TCRdb shows in-frame clones only, minus some. The sample contains around 370,000 clones, around nine tenths of which appear only once. Sequenced input: PBMCs or T cells enriched from blood (not recorded which). The receptors were sampled from a woman aged 18-30 years who had recovered from COVID-19.

This chain connects TRBV25-1 to TRBJ2-3; TRBD2 aligns across 12 bases. The J segment lost 2 bases and the V segment lost 4 bases, leaving 4 bases of the junction unmatched. The CDR3 runs to 16 residues. Germline-derived CDR1 and CDR2 are MGHDK and SYGVNS. The CDR3 sequence: CASSARTSGATDTQYF. The CDR3 coding sequence is TGTGCCAGCAGTGCCCGGACTAGCGGGGCCACAGATACGCAGTATTTT.

This clone occurred a few times. The junction departs from germline at one end; a sequencing error may be responsible. This chain links TRBV7-7 with TRBJ2-1; D ambiguous. CDR1 and CDR2 (germline): SSHAT, FNYEAQ (reference sequence). This CDR3 is built from 15 residues. This CDR3 reads CASSLGASFYNEQFF. The DNA of the CDR3 is TGTGCTAGCAGCTTAGGTGCGTCCTTCTACAATGAGCAGTTCTTC.

The rearrangement links TRBV2 to TRBJ2-7, with a tentative D call TRBD1 (5 bases). The CDR3 contains 14 residues. Germline V gene sequence: CDR1 SNHLY, CDR2 FYNNEI. V was shortened by 6 bases and J by 5 bases, with 17 bases between the two germline ends. The CDR3 sequence: CASRVDSSIDEQYF. CDR3 sequence (DNA): TGTGCCAGCAGGGTTGACAGTTCCATCGACGAGCAGTACTTC.

The V call is TRBV18, the J call TRBJ2-7; TRBD2 matches 7 bases. The V and J ends lost 4 bases and 5 bases, in that order; junction bases with no gene match: 8. The CDR3 runs 14 residues. CDR1 is KGHSH, CDR2 LQKENI, per germline. The CDR3 bases are TGTGCCAGCTCACATAAGCGGGGATCCCACGAGCAGTACTTC. Its protein product is CASSHKRGSHEQYF.

In regard to this clone: Other nucleotide sequences in the sample specify the same CDR3. The chain couples TRBV6-4 to TRBJ2-5; a possible D gene is TRBD2 (5 bases). CDR3 length: 13 residues. The germline CDR1 and CDR2 sequences are MRHNA and SNTAGT. Trimming stripped 5 bases from V and 4 bases from J, with 11 bases between. The DNA of the CDR3 is TGTGCCAGCAGTAGACGGGGTGGAGAGACCCAGTACTTC. Translation gives CASSRRGGETQYF.

The CDR3 coding sequence is TGTGCCTGGAGTGTGGGAGGTCCTCTAGTTGAGCAGTACTTC. Its translation: CAWSVGGPLVEQYF. This chain links TRBV30 with TRBJ2-7, with TRBD2 as a possible D gene (6 bases). The length of the CDR3 is 14 residues. The germline gives CDR1 GTSNPN, CDR2 SVGIG (reference sequence). V gave up 0 bases and J gave up 7 bases, with 16 bases separating them.

Comments on this clone: Other DNA sequences from this sample encode an identical CDR3 as well. The rearrangement uses TRBV4-1 and TRBJ2-1; 7 bases line up with TRBD1. The CDR3 totals 15 residues. Germline V gene sequence: CDR1 MGHRA, CDR2 YSYEKL. With V trimmed by 0 bases and J by 4 bases, 3 bases remained unmatched. CDR3 loop: CASSQDGTDYNEQFF. CDR3 nucleotide sequence: TGCGCCAGCAGCCAAGACGGGACAGATTACAATGAGCAGTTCTTC.

The chain recombines TRBV7-2 with TRBJ2-5; 11 nucleotides match TRBD2. The germline V gene has CDR1 SGHTA and CDR2 FQGNSA. The CDR3 contains 16 residues. J lost 2 bases, V lost 8 bases, and 10 bases had no gene match. CDR3 nucleotides: TGTGCCAGCCCGCGGGGGATAGCGGGGGGGCAAGAGACCCAGTACTTC. Encoded protein: CASPRGIAGGQETQYF.